Each of the 22 T cell receptor beta chains below was sequenced from the same sample in a study of blood T cell repertoires in COVID-19. The assay was immunoSEQ multiplex PCR, and TCRdb's table has in-frame clones only and misses some. In the table there are about 380,000 clones, around 89% of which are singletons. The specimen sequenced was peripheral blood. Every receptor here comes from a man in his forties or fifties with acute or convalescent COVID-19.

The chain joins TRBV11-2 to TRBJ2-1; 14 positions agree with TRBD2. The germline gives CDR1 SGHAT, CDR2 FQNNGV. The CDR3 is 14 residues long. Losses at the gene ends were 1 base for V and 15 bases for J; bases not matched to a gene: 5. CDR3 sequence reads: CASSLGLAGGPSFF. The CDR3 DNA sequence: TGTGCCAGCAGCTTAGGACTAGCGGGAGGGCCATCGTTCTTC. Drawing the rest from reference TRBV11-2 and TRBJ2-1, the complete variable domain is EAGVAQSPRYKIIEKRQSVAFWCNPISGHATLYWYQQILGQGPKLLIQFQNNGVVDDSQLPKDRFSAERLKGVDSTLKIQPAKLEDSAVYLCASSLGLAGGPSFFGPGTRLTVL.

The J gene is TRBJ1-5, the V gene TRBV6-2 or TRBV6-3; 7 nucleotides align to TRBD1. The germline V gene has CDR1 MNHEY and CDR2 SVGEGT. CDR3 length: 15 residues. Losses at the gene ends were 3 bases for V and 2 bases for J; bases not matched to a gene: 4. In nucleotides, the CDR3 is TGTGCCAGCAGTTATGGACAGGTAGGCAATCAGCCCCAGCATTTT. Translating gives CASSYGQVGNQPQHF.

This chain joins TRBV11-2 and TRBJ2-5; possibly TRBD1 for D (6 bases). V was trimmed by 4 bases and J by 1 base, leaving 13 bases between them. Germline CDR1 is SGHAT and CDR2 is FQNNGV. This CDR3 is 15 amino acids long. In DNA, the CDR3 is TGTGCCAGCAGCTCCCGGGACAAGCTCCAAGAGACCCAGTACTTC. As protein: CASSSRDKLQETQYF.

The V call is TRBV11-2, the J call TRBJ2-7, with 10 bases identical to TRBD2. J was trimmed by 7 bases and V by 5 bases; bases with no gene match: 11. The CDR3 is 15 residues long. Germline CDR1 reads SGHAT; CDR2 reads FQNNGV. CDR3 sequence (DNA): TGTGCCAGCAGCGAGACGGGACTAGCGATGAGGGAGCAGTACTTC. Translated, it gives CASSETGLAMREQYF.

The chain is built from TRBV29-1 and TRBJ2-5, with D perhaps TRBD1 (5 bases). From germline, CDR1 is SQVTM and CDR2 ANQGSEA. The CDR3 has 13 residues. The V gene lost 3 bases and the J gene lost 4 bases, with 12 bases spanning the gap. The DNA of the CDR3 is TGCAGCGTTGACGACTTTAGGGGAGAGACCCAGTACTTC. It translates to CSVDDFRGETQYF.

V usage is TRBV28 and J usage is TRBJ1-5, with 8 positions matching TRBD1. Germline CDR1 reads MDHEN; CDR2 reads SYDVKM. J lost 1 base, V lost 8 bases, and 10 bases had no gene match. This CDR3 contains 16 residues. In DNA, the CDR3 is TGTGCCAGCCGAAAACGGACAGGGCGAAGCAATCAGCCCCAGCATTTT. This codes for CASRKRTGRSNQPQHF.

This clone appeared once. This sequence joins TRBV5-5 and TRBJ1-2; 8 nucleotides line up with TRBD1. The junction had 3 bases not matched to a gene; V was cut back by 2 bases and J by 0 bases. Germline CDR1 is SGHKS and CDR2 is YYEKEE (reference sequence). There are 15 residues in the CDR3. The DNA of the CDR3 is TGTGCCAGCAGCTTCATGACAGGGGCTAACTATGGCTACACCTTC. Translating it yields CASSFMTGANYGYTF.

The gene calls are TRBV2 and TRBJ1-2; no reliable D call. CDR1 and CDR2 (germline): SNHLY, FYNNEI. CDR3 length equals 11 residues. V lost 5 bases to trimming and J lost 3 bases, with 4 bases between them. CDR3 sequence: CASSLDYGYTF. The CDR3 DNA is TGTGCCAGCAGTCTCGACTATGGCTACACCTTC.

The chain links TRBV4-1 to TRBJ2-7; weak D call: TRBD1 (6 bases). CDR3 length: 16 amino acids. CDR1 is MGHRA and CDR2 is YSYEKL in the germline V gene. The V end lost 4 bases, the J end lost 0 bases, and 16 bases lay between the germline ends. CDR3 in amino acids: CASSPRTASPSYEQYF. The CDR3 nucleotides are TGCGCCAGCAGCCCTAGGACAGCATCCCCCTCCTACGAGCAGTACTTC.

J is TRBJ2-1 and V is TRBV30; TRBD1 might be the D (6 bases). The CDR3 runs 14 residues. V was cut by 2 bases and J by 4 bases, with 12 bases left in between. From germline, CDR1 is GTSNPN and CDR2 SVGIG (reference sequence). CDR3 in DNA: TGTGCCTGGAGTTTGGGACAAAAGTACAATGAGCAGTTCTTC. It yields the protein CAWSLGQKYNEQFF.

This clone was observed once. This chain links TRBV30 with TRBJ1-2, with D perhaps TRBD1 (6 bases). CDR1 and CDR2 (germline): GTSNPN, SVGIG (reference sequence). The CDR3 sequence is 14 residues long. Trimming took off 2 bases at V and 11 bases at J, with 21 bases between the two ends. CDR3 amino acids: CAWSLGQLVGSYTF. The CDR3, as DNA: TGTGCCTGGAGTTTAGGACAGTTGGTTGGTTCATACACCTTC.

J is TRBJ2-3 and V is TRBV5-1; D is perhaps TRBD2 (5 bases). V was pared by 0 bases and J by 3 bases, with 11 bases between. Germline CDR1 is SGHRS and CDR2 is YFSETQ. This CDR3 region has 15 residues. The CDR3 reads CASSLAGTRTDTQYF. Here the CDR3 DNA reads TGCGCCAGCAGCTTGGCGGGAACGAGGACAGATACGCAGTATTTT.

The rearrangement joins TRBV7-9 to TRBJ2-2; the match to TRBD2 covers 10 bases. J gave up 9 bases and V 4 bases, and 8 bases lay outside the gene matches. Germline V gene sequence: CDR1 SEHNR, CDR2 FQNEAQ (reference sequence). This CDR3 has 15 residues. The CDR3 DNA sequence: TGTGCCAGCAGCTCCACTAGCGGGGATACCCGGGAGCTGTTTTTT. It specifies CASSSTSGDTRELFF.

This chain joins TRBV19 and TRBJ2-7; D call uncertain. From germline, CDR1 is LNHDA and CDR2 SQIVND (reference sequence). With 5 bases removed from V and 0 bases from J, the gap between germline ends came to 14 bases. CDR3 size: 15 residues. The CDR3 here is CASSDPGRRSYEQYF. The CDR3 DNA sequence: TGTGCCAGTAGTGACCCAGGTCGTCGCTCCTACGAGCAGTACTTC. Complete variable domain (other parts from reference TRBV19 and TRBJ2-7): DGGITQSPKYLFRKEGQNVTLSCEQNLNHDAMYWYRQDPGQGLRLIYYSQIVNDFQKGDIAEGYSVSREKKESFPLTVTSAQKNPTAFYLCASSDPGRRSYEQYFGPGTRLTVT.

This clone was seen more than once but under ten times. The J gene is TRBJ1-2, the V gene TRBV7-9, with a tentative D call TRBD1 (6 bases). There are 12 residues in the CDR3. Trimming stripped 1 base from V and 7 bases from J, with 7 bases between. The germline V gene has CDR1 SEHNR and CDR2 FQNEAQ (reference sequence). Here the CDR3 reads CASSLETGGYTF. The CDR3 region has the DNA TGTGCCAGCAGCTTAGAGACAGGTGGCTACACCTTC.

The rearrangement uses TRBV7-6 and TRBJ1-3; TRBD1 might be the D (5 bases). This CDR3 contains 15 residues. Trimming took 5 bases from V and 3 from J, leaving 14 bases between them. Germline values: CDR1 SGHVS, CDR2 FNYEAQ. The CDR3 bases are TGTGCCAGCAGCCGTGACGTGGGGGGTGGAAACACCATATATTTT. As protein: CASSRDVGGGNTIYF.

CDR3 protein: CASKSDSLNANEQFF. CDR3 DNA sequence: TGTGCCAGCAAATCAGACAGCCTCAATGCAAATGAGCAGTTCTTC. V gene TRBV5-6 combines with J gene TRBJ2-1; a weak D match, TRBD1 (5 bases). This CDR3 has 15 residues. The germline V gene has CDR1 SGHDT and CDR2 YYEEEE. V gave up 6 bases and J gave up 7 bases, with 20 bases separating them. The whole variable domain, remainder taken from reference TRBV5-6 and TRBJ2-1, is DAGVTQSPTHLIKTRGQQVTLRCSPKSGHDTVSWYQQALGQGPQFIFQYYEEEERQRGNFPDRFSGHQFPNYSSELNVNALLLGDSALYLCASKSDSLNANEQFFGPGTRLTVL.

V is TRBV7-2 and J is TRBJ1-4, with 7 positions matching TRBD1. There are 16 residues in the CDR3. The trim removed 3 bases at V and 5 bases at J, leaving 9 bases unmatched. CDR1 SGHTA and CDR2 FQGNSA come from the germline V gene. CDR3 amino acids: CASSLAKTGTNEKLFF. The CDR3 DNA follows: TGTGCCAGCAGCTTGGCTAAGACAGGGACAAATGAAAAACTGTTTTTT.

V and J are TRBV3-1 (or the pseudogene TRBV3-2) and TRBJ1-3, with 7 positions matching TRBD1. The trim removed 6 bases at V and 8 bases at J, leaving 7 bases unmatched. The CDR3 loop spans 13 amino acids. CDR1 is LGHDT, CDR2 YNNKEL, per germline (reference sequence). In nucleotides, the CDR3 is TGTGCCAGCAGGGGACAGCCTGAGGACACCATATATTTT. It encodes CASRGQPEDTIYF.

The rearrangement joins TRBV5-6 to TRBJ2-1; the D is unclear. The CDR3 contains 17 residues. Germline assignment: CDR1 SGHDT and CDR2 YYEEEE. Trimming cost V 3 bases and J 2 bases, with 18 bases left between them. The CDR3 nucleotides are TGTGCCAGCAGCTCACCCCTTATAGAGATGGCCTACAATGAGCAGTTCTTC. The encoded protein is CASSSPLIEMAYNEQFF.

The chain employs TRBV6-5 and TRBJ1-6; 7 bases map to TRBD1. Losses at the gene ends were 7 bases for V and 5 bases for J; bases not matched to a gene: 8. Germline values: CDR1 MNHEY, CDR2 SVGAGI. The CDR3 runs to 15 residues. The CDR3 loop reads CASKIPTGDNSPLHF. The CDR3, as DNA: TGTGCCAGCAAGATTCCTACAGGGGATAATTCACCCCTCCACTTT.

V and J are TRBV11-2 and TRBJ1-1; possibly TRBD1 for D (6 bases). The V gene lost 0 bases and the J gene lost 1 base, with 9 bases spanning the gap. The length of the CDR3 is 15 residues. The germline V gene encodes CDR1 SGHAT and CDR2 FQNNGV. CDR3 residues: CASSLETGENTEAFF. The CDR3 coding sequence is TGTGCCAGCAGCTTAGAGACAGGAGAGAACACTGAAGCTTTCTTT.